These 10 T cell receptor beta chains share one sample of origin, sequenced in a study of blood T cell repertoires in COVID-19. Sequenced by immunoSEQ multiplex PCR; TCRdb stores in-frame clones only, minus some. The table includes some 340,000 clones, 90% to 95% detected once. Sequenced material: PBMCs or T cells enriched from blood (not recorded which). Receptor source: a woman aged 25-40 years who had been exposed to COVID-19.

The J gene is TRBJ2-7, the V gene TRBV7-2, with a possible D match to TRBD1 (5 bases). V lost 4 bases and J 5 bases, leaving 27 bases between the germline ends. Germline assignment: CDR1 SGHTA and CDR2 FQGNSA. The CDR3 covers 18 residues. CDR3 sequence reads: CASSSHLPGHWKGNEQYF. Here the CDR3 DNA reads TGTGCCAGCAGCTCCCATCTTCCAGGGCATTGGAAGGGAAACGAGCAGTACTTC. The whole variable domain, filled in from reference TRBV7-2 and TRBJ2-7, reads GAGVSQSPSNKVTEKGKDVELRCDPISGHTALYWYRQSLGQGLEFLIYFQGNSAPDKSGLPSDRFSAERTGGSVSTLTIQRTQQEDSAVYLCASSSHLPGHWKGNEQYFGPGTRLTVT.

The CDR3, as DNA: TGTGCCAGCAGCCCGGACTGGAACACTGAAGCTTTCTTT. Translation: CASSPDWNTEAFF. J is TRBJ1-1 and V is TRBV5-4; D gene uncertain. The CDR3 spans 13 residues. The V end lost 4 bases, the J end lost 1 base, and 8 bases lay between the germline ends. CDR1 SGHNT and CDR2 YYREEE come from the germline V gene (reference sequence).

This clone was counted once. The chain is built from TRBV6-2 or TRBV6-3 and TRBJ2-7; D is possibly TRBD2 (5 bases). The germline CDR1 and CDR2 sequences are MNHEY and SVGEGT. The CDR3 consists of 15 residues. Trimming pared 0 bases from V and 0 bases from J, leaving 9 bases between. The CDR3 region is CASSYSPGDSYEQYF. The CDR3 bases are TGTGCCAGCAGTTACTCTCCCGGGGACTCCTACGAGCAGTACTTC.

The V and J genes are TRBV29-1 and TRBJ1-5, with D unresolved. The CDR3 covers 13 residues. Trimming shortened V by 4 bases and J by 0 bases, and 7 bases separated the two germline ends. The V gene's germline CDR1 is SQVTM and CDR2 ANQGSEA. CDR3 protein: CSVAVNSNQPQHF. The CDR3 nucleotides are TGCAGCGTTGCAGTGAATAGCAATCAGCCCCAGCATTTT.

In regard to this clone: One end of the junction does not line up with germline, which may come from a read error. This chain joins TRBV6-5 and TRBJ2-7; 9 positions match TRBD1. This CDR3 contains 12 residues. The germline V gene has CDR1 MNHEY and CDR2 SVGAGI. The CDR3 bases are TGTGCCAGCAGTTTTTATCCGGGACAGGGTCACTTC. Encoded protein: CASSFYPGQGHF.

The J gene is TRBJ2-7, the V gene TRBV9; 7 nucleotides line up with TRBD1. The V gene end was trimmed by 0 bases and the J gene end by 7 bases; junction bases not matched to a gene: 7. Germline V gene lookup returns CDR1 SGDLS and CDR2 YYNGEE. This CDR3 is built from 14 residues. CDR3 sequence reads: CASSVGGQPKEQYF. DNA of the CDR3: TGTGCCAGCAGCGTAGGGGGACAGCCTAAAGAGCAGTACTTC.

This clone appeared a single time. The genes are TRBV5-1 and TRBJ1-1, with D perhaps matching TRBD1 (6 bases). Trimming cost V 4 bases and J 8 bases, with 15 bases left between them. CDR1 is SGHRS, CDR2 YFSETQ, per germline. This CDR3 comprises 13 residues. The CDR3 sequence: CASSRFEGEEAFF. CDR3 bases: TGCGCCAGCAGCCGATTCGAGGGGGAGGAAGCTTTCTTT.

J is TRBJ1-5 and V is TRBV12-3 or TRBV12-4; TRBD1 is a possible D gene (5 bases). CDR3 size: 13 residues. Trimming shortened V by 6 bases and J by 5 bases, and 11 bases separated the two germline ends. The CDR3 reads CASRGTGDQPQHF. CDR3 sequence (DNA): TGTGCCAGCAGGGGGACGGGGGATCAGCCCCAGCATTTT.

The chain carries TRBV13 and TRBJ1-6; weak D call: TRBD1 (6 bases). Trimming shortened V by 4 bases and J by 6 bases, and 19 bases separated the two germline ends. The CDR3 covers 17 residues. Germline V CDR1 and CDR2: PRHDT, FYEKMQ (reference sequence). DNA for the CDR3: TGTGCCAGCAGCTCCGGACCCGGGGGGCTGGTTAATTCACCCCTCCACTTT. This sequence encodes CASSSGPGGLVNSPLHF.

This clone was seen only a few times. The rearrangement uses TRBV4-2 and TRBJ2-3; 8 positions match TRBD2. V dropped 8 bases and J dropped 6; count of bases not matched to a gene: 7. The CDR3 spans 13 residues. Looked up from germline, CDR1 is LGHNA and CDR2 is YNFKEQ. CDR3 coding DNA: TGTGCCAGCGGTCGGGGGGGCGCGGATACGCAGTATTTT. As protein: CASGRGGADTQYF.